This T cell receptor (beta chain) is drawn from a study of blood T cell repertoires in COVID-19. Study at large: Some COVID-19 samples were acute and others convalescent; all came from the United States, Italy and Spain.

The protocol was immunoSEQ multiplex PCR, while the TCRdb copy is restricted to in-frame clones and leaves out a portion. The data show around 100,000 clones, about 77% seen once. Looked up from germline, CDR1 is MNHEY and CDR2 is SVGAGI. V was clipped by 6 bases and J by 6 bases, with 12 bases between them. There are 13 residues in the CDR3. The receptor was isolated from a woman in her seventies with acute or convalescent COVID-19. The chain joins TRBV6-5 to TRBJ1-5, with D unclear. The material sequenced was peripheral blood. CDR3 coding DNA: TGTGCCAGCAGAGGAGCTTTTGGTCAGCCCCAGCATTTT. It translates to CASRGAFGQPQHF.